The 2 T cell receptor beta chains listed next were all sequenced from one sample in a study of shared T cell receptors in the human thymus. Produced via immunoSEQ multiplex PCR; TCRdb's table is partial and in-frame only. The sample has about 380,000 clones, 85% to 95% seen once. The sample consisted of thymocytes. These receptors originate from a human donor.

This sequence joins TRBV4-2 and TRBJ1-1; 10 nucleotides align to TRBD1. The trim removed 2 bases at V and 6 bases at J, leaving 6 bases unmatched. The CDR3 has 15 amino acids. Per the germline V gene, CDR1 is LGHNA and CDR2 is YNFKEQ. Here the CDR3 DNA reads TGTGCCAGCAGCCAAATTGACAGGGGGCAGGCTGAAGCTTTCTTT. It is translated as CASSQIDRGQAEAFF.

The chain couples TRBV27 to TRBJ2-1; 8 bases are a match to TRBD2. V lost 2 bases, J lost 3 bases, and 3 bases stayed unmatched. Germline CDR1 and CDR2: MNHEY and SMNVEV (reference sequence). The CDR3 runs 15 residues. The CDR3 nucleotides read TGTGCCAGCAGTTTACTAGCGGGTAACTACAATGAGCAGTTCTTC. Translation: CASSLLAGNYNEQFF.